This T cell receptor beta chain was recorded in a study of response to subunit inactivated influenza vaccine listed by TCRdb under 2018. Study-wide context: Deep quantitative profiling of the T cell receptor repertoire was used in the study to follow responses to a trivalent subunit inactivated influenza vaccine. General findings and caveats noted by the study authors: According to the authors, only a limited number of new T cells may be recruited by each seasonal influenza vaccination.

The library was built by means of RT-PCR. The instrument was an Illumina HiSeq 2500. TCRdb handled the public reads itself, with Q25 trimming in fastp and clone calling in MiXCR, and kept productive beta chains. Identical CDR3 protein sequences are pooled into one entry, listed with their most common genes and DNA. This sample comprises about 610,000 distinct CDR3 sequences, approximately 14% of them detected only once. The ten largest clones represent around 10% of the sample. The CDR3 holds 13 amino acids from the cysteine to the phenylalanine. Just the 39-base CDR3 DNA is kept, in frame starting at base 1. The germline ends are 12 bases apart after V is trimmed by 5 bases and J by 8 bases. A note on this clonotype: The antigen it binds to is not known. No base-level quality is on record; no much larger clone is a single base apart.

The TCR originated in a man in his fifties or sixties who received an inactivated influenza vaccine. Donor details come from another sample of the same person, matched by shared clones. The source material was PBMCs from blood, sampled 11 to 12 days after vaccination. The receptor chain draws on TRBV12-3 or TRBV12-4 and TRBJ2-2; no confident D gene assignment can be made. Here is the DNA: TGTGCCAGCAGTGCTACTTTGACGGGGGAGCTGTTTTTT. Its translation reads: CASSATLTGELFF.